This T cell receptor (beta chain) was retrieved from a study of CD4 and CD8 cells across lung adenocarcinoma regions. TCRdb reprocessed the PCR reads with MiXCR, giving one entry per CDR3 protein. The sample shows under 20,000 distinct CDR3 sequences, about half of them seen only once. There are a few counts of this clonotype. The patients had localized lung adenocarcinoma, a non-small cell subtype. Trimming took off 5 bases at V and 7 bases at J, with 8 bases between the two ends. This CDR3 is built from 11 residues. Germline V lookup: CDR1 SGHNT, CDR2 YENEEA. The sequenced material came from CD4+ T cells from the margin of a lung tumor. V and J are TRBV11-3 and TRBJ2-5, with unresolved D. The source of this sequence is a male donor with lung adenocarcinoma. The CD4 and CD8 labels of this study may be unreliable. CDR3 residues: CASSRDGTQYF. The DNA for the CDR3 is TGTGCCAGCAGCCGAGACGGGACCCAGTACTTC.